The 20 T cell receptor beta chains below were found in one sample sequenced in a study of blood T cell repertoires in COVID-19. TCRdb's table, derived via immunoSEQ multiplex PCR, lists solely in-frame clones and lacks some. The repertoire consists of fewer than 350,000 clones, with around 85% occurring once and the leading ten covering 4.1%. The sequenced sample consisted of peripheral blood. These receptors were taken from a woman in her forties or fifties with active or convalescent COVID-19.

The chain is built from TRBV19 and TRBJ1-4; TRBD1 matches at 7 bases. CDR1 LNHDA and CDR2 SQIVND come from the germline V gene (reference sequence). The J segment lost 5 bases and the V segment lost 7 bases, leaving 7 bases of the junction unmatched. This CDR3 region has 14 residues. CDR3 nucleotides: TGTGCCAGTAATCCGGGACAGATGAATGAAAAACTGTTTTTT. This codes for CASNPGQMNEKLFF.

The chain recombines TRBV27 with TRBJ2-1; D might be TRBD2 (6 bases). The CDR3 totals 14 residues. V shed 2 bases and J shed 9 bases, with 14 bases lying between them. The germline gives CDR1 MNHEY, CDR2 SMNVEV (reference sequence). In DNA, the CDR3 is TGTGCCAGCAGTTTACGCGGGATAGGTCCTGAGCAGTTCTTC. Amino acids: CASSLRGIGPEQFF.

The J gene is TRBJ2-1, the V gene TRBV7-9; TRBD1 matches at 10 bases. In germline, CDR1 is SEHNR, CDR2 FQNEAQ (reference sequence). This CDR3 contains 14 residues. Trimming removed 6 bases from V and 10 bases from J; junction bases left unmatched: 9. CDR3 sequence: CASSPWTGGEEQFF. In nucleotides, the CDR3 is TGTGCCAGCAGTCCGTGGACAGGGGGAGAGGAGCAGTTCTTC.

The gene calls are TRBV25-1 and TRBJ1-4, with unresolved D. The CDR3 is made up of 16 amino acids. Trimming took 0 bases from V and 6 from J, leaving 14 bases between them. Germline V gene data show CDR1 as MGHDK and CDR2 as SYGVNS. In DNA, the CDR3 is TGTGCCAGCAGTGAATATACCGGGATGCGTTATGAAAAACTGTTTTTT. It yields the protein CASSEYTGMRYEKLFF. Full variable domain (remainder filled in from reference TRBV25-1 and TRBJ1-4): EADIYQTPRYLVIGTGKKITLECSQTMGHDKMYWYQQDPGMELHLIHYSYGVNSTEKGDLSSESTVSRIRTEHFPLTLESARPSHTSQYLCASSEYTGMRYEKLFFGSGTQLSVL.

V usage is TRBV6-2 or TRBV6-3 and J usage is TRBJ1-1; D is perhaps TRBD1 (6 bases). This CDR3 has 13 amino acids. The V gene lost 6 bases and the J gene lost 2 bases, with 10 bases spanning the gap. In germline, CDR1 is MNHEY, CDR2 SVGEGT. DNA of the CDR3: TGTGCCAGCAGCGGACAGCCAAACACTGAAGCTTTCTTT. This encodes CASSGQPNTEAFF.

The chain links TRBV10-1 to TRBJ2-5; possible D gene TRBD1, 6 bases. Germline V CDR1 and CDR2: WNHNN, SYGVQD (reference sequence). This CDR3 has 14 residues. The germline V and J ends were trimmed by 2 bases and 2 bases, with 9 bases remaining between them. The CDR3 sequence is CASSEGGRQETQYF. For the CDR3, the DNA is TGCGCCAGCAGTGAGGGGGGCCGACAAGAGACCCAGTACTTC.

The chain has TRBV7-2 and TRBJ1-2; a weak D match, TRBD1 (5 bases). Germline V gene lookup returns CDR1 SGHTA and CDR2 FQGNSA. V was cut by 2 bases and J by 1 base, with 8 bases left in between. The CDR3 covers 14 residues. This chain's CDR3 is CASSLPTVNYGYTF. The CDR3 DNA sequence: TGTGCCAGCAGCTTACCGACAGTTAACTATGGCTACACCTTC.

The genes are TRBV5-1 and TRBJ1-1; TRBD1 agrees at 12 bases. Germline V lookup: CDR1 SGHRS, CDR2 YFSETQ. There are 17 residues in the CDR3. The V segment lost 4 bases and the J segment 4 bases; nucleotides outside the gene matches: 11. CDR3 protein: CASSPGTGGFLSTEAFF. The DNA of the CDR3 is TGCGCCAGCAGCCCCGGGACAGGGGGCTTTTTGAGCACTGAAGCTTTCTTT.

This clone was detected only a few times. Within the sample, other DNA sequences also encode this same CDR3. The chain employs TRBV2 and TRBJ1-4, with TRBD1 identical over 10 bases. The CDR3 is 12 residues long. J lost 8 bases, V lost 6 bases, and 0 bases had no gene match. Germline CDR1 reads SNHLY; CDR2 reads FYNNEI. Here the CDR3 reads CASRDRGEKLFF. As DNA, the CDR3 is TGTGCCAGCAGGGACAGGGGGGAAAAACTGTTTTTT. Combining the CDR3 with reference TRBV2 and TRBJ1-4 gives the whole variable domain EPEVTQTPSHQVTQMGQEVILRCVPISNHLYFYWYRQILGQKVEFLVSFYNNEISEKSEIFDDQFSVERPDGSNFTLKIRSTKLEDSAMYFCASRDRGEKLFFGSGTQLSVL.

This chain connects TRBV28 to TRBJ1-2, with 10 bases matching TRBD1. The CDR3 spans 14 residues. J lost 4 bases, V lost 5 bases, and 4 bases had no gene match. The germline V gene encodes CDR1 MDHEN and CDR2 SYDVKM. The CDR3 DNA reads TGTGCCAGCAGTCGACAGGGGGCGGTCTATGGCTACACCTTC. This gives the protein CASSRQGAVYGYTF.

This clone appeared a few times. J is TRBJ1-2 and V is TRBV19; 12 nucleotides agree with TRBD1. Trimming took 5 bases from V and 8 from J; bases not matched to a gene: 6. Germline V gene data show CDR1 as LNHDA and CDR2 as SQIVND (reference sequence). CDR3 length: 14 residues. CDR3 nucleotides: TGTGCCAGTAGTGGGGACAGGGGGCTTTACGGCTACACCTTC. Its protein product is CASSGDRGLYGYTF.

The chain is built from TRBV14 and TRBJ1-2, with 7 bases identical to TRBD1. The CDR3 length is 14 residues. Looked up from germline, CDR1 is SGHDN and CDR2 is FVKESK. With 3 bases clipped from V and 8 bases from J, the junction kept 9 bases outside the gene matches. CDR3 sequence reads: CASSQDWTGNGYTF. As DNA, the CDR3 is TGTGCCAGCAGCCAGGATTGGACAGGCAACGGCTACACCTTC.

The chain uses TRBV2 and TRBJ2-7; D may be TRBD1 (8 bases). The CDR3 sequence is 16 residues long. Trimming removed 0 bases from V and 2 bases from J, with 14 bases in between. CDR1 is SNHLY and CDR2 is FYNNEI in the germline V gene. As DNA, the CDR3 is TGTGCCAGCAGTGAAGCGAGCGGGACAGGCCCCTACGAGCAGTACTTC. Translation gives CASSEASGTGPYEQYF.

The V and J genes are TRBV4-2 and TRBJ2-5; 10 nucleotides line up with TRBD2. The CDR3 sequence is 13 residues long. V gave up 3 bases and J gave up 6 bases; unmatched junction bases: 1. The germline V gene has CDR1 LGHNA and CDR2 YNFKEQ. DNA for the CDR3: TGTGCCAGCAGCCAGGGACTAGCGAAGACCCAGTACTTC. This sequence encodes CASSQGLAKTQYF.

The rearrangement uses TRBV28 and TRBJ1-2; tentative D call: TRBD1 (5 bases). This CDR3 is built from 16 residues. Germline V gives CDR1 MDHEN, CDR2 SYDVKM. V lost 5 bases to trimming and J lost 0 bases, with 16 bases between them. The CDR3 protein is CASSPQRQLANYGYTF. The CDR3 DNA follows: TGTGCCAGCAGTCCGCAACGACAGCTAGCTAACTATGGCTACACCTTC.

The genes are TRBV9 and TRBJ1-3, with unresolved D. Germline loops: CDR1 SGDLS, CDR2 YYNGEE. This CDR3 is built from 15 residues. Trimming cost V 2 bases and J 1 base, with 10 bases left between them. The CDR3 loop reads CASSVSTNSGNTIYF. The CDR3 nucleotides are TGTGCCAGCAGCGTCTCTACGAATTCTGGAAACACCATATATTTT.

V is TRBV10-1 and J is TRBJ2-7; 7 nucleotides match TRBD2. The CDR3 is made up of 14 amino acids. The V gene's germline CDR1 is WNHNN and CDR2 SYGVQD (reference sequence). With V trimmed by 8 bases and J by 7 bases, 14 bases remained unmatched. Here the CDR3 DNA reads TGCGCCAGCTCCCCCTATGGCGGGAGAGATGAGCAGTACTTC. The encoded protein is CASSPYGGRDEQYF.

V usage is TRBV3-1 (or the pseudogene TRBV3-2) and J usage is TRBJ2-1; no clear D gene. V was cut by 0 bases and J by 4 bases, with 13 bases left in between. This CDR3 is built from 16 residues. Germline V lookup: CDR1 LGHDT, CDR2 YNNKEL (reference sequence). The CDR3 reads CASSQEKTVRYNEQFF. As DNA, the CDR3 is TGTGCCAGCAGCCAAGAAAAAACAGTTCGTTACAATGAGCAGTTCTTC.

The chain is built from TRBV14 and TRBJ2-1, with 8 positions matching TRBD1. The trim removed 5 bases at V and 2 bases at J, leaving 5 bases unmatched. Germline V lookup: CDR1 SGHDN, CDR2 FVKESK. The CDR3 runs to 15 residues. DNA of the CDR3: TGTGCCAGCAGCGCAGGGACAGGTGCCTACAATGAGCAGTTCTTC. It translates to CASSAGTGAYNEQFF.

The chain recombines TRBV28 with TRBJ1-1; perhaps TRBD1 as D (6 bases). Trimming removed 2 bases from V and 4 bases from J, with 11 bases in between. The CDR3 is made up of 14 amino acids. CDR1 and CDR2 (germline): MDHEN, SYDVKM. The CDR3 DNA is TGTGCCAGCAGTTTAGCCACCAGGGGCACTGAAGCTTTCTTT. It translates to CASSLATRGTEAFF.